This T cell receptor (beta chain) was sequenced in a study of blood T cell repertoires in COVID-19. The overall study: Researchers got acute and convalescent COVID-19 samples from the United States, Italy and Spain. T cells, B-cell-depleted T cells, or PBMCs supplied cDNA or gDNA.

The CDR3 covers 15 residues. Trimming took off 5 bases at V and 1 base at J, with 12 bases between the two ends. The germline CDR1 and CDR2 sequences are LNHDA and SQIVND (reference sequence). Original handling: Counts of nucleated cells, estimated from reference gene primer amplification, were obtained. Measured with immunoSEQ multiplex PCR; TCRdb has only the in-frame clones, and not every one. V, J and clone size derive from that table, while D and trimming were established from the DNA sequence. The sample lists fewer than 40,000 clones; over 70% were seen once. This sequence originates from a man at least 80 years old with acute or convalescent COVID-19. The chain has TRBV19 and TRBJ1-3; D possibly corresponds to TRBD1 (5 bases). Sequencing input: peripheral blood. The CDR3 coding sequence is TGTGCCAGTAGTCCGGGGACTCTGTCTGGAAACACCATATATTTT. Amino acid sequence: CASSPGTLSGNTIYF.